These 9 T cell receptor beta chains came from one sample sequenced in a study of OX40 agonist ivuxolimab in advanced cancers. Sequenced by immunoSEQ multiplex PCR; TCRdb stores in-frame clones only, minus some. The table lists some 100,000 clones, roughly nine tenths of them singletons. The sequences come from CD4+ or CD8+ T cells sorted from blood, collected in a trial of the OX40 agonist ivuxolimab. The receptors derive from an adult with an advanced solid tumor such as melanoma, head and neck, liver or kidney cancer.

The CDR3 coding sequence is TGTGCCAGCAGTTCCGGGACTAGCGGGAGTCGAGAGCAGTTCTTC. Its translation is CASSSGTSGSREQFF. This chain links TRBV27 with TRBJ2-1, with TRBD2 matching over 14 bases. Germline CDR1 is MNHEY and CDR2 is SMNVEV (reference sequence). With 4 bases clipped from V and 10 bases from J, the junction kept 6 bases outside the gene matches. The CDR3 totals 15 residues.

This chain connects TRBV19 to TRBJ2-3; the D is unclear. Germline V gene data show CDR1 as LNHDA and CDR2 as SQIVND (reference sequence). This CDR3 is built from 15 residues. Trimming took 5 bases from V and 2 from J, leaving 14 bases between them. This CDR3 reads CASSELSTITDTQYF. In nucleotides, the CDR3 is TGTGCCAGTAGTGAACTTAGCACCATCACAGATACGCAGTATTTT.

The CDR3, as DNA: TGTGCCAGCTCAACTAGCGGGAGTCCCCCCGAGCAGTACTTC. It translates to CASSTSGSPPEQYF. This rearrangement joins TRBV18 to TRBJ2-7, with 11 bases identical to TRBD2. The CDR3 length is 14 residues. Germline V lookup: CDR1 KGHSH, CDR2 LQKENI. The J segment lost 6 bases and the V segment lost 5 bases, leaving 6 bases of the junction unmatched.

This chain joins TRBV29-1 and TRBJ2-3, with D maybe TRBD2 (5 bases). Between the trimmed V and J ends, which lost 0 bases and 2 bases, there was a span of 15 bases. The CDR3 has 16 residues. The germline V gene encodes CDR1 SQVTM and CDR2 ANQGSEA. The CDR3 bases are TGCAGCGTTGAAGAGGGAGTCCGGAGATCCACAGATACGCAGTATTTT. This sequence encodes CSVEEGVRRSTDTQYF.

The DNA for the CDR3 is TGTGCTAGTGGTTTGGTACAGGGAAGGACCGGGGAGCTGTTTTTT. It codes for CASGLVQGRTGELFF. The gene calls are TRBV12-5 and TRBJ2-2; tentative D call: TRBD1 (6 bases). This CDR3 is 15 amino acids long. V was shortened by 0 bases and J by 5 bases, with 10 bases between the two germline ends. Germline assignment: CDR1 LGHNT and CDR2 FRNRAP.

As DNA, the CDR3 is TGCGCCAGCAGCCAAGCCGGTTTCCAGGGAGGGGACTACGAGCAGTACTTC. This sequence encodes CASSQAGFQGGDYEQYF. The chain is built from TRBV4-3 and TRBJ2-7; 7 positions match TRBD2. Germline V gene data show CDR1 as LGHNA and CDR2 as YSLEER. The CDR3 is made up of 17 amino acids. With V trimmed by 1 base and J by 3 bases, 12 bases remained unmatched.

The chain has TRBV7-8 and TRBJ2-7, with 12 positions matching TRBD2. Germline trimming cut 5 bases from V and 7 bases from J; bases unmatched to any gene: 15. In germline, CDR1 is SGHVS, CDR2 FQNEAQ. The CDR3 has 17 amino acids. CDR3 amino acids: CASSRETLAGGLGEQYF. For the CDR3, the DNA is TGTGCCAGCAGCCGAGAGACTCTAGCGGGAGGGTTGGGAGAGCAGTACTTC.

This chain joins TRBV2 and TRBJ1-3, with 9 bases matching TRBD1. Trimming cost V 5 bases and J 4 bases; bases outside gene matches: 9. This CDR3 contains 16 residues. Germline lookup yields CDR1 SNHLY and CDR2 FYNNEI. CDR3 protein: CASSISWTGAGNTIYF. The DNA for the CDR3 is TGTGCCAGCAGTATTTCCTGGACAGGGGCGGGAAACACCATATATTTT.

The rearrangement joins TRBV18 to TRBJ1-2, with TRBD1 matching over 7 bases. This CDR3 is built from 14 residues. Per germline, CDR1 KGHSH and CDR2 LQKENI. The V and J ends lost 4 bases and 5 bases, in that order; junction bases with no gene match: 7. The CDR3 loop is CASSHSDRTYGYTF. CDR3 coding DNA: TGTGCCAGCTCACATTCGGACAGGACTTATGGCTACACCTTC.